The 24 T cell receptor beta chains presented below share a single source sample, sequenced in a study of blood T cell repertoires in COVID-19. TCRdb keeps only in-frame clones here, not all; method: immunoSEQ multiplex PCR. This table has about 210,000 clones, 82% appearing once. Material for sequencing was peripheral blood. Receptors were obtained from a woman in her seventies with COVID-19, enrolled during active disease.

J is TRBJ2-5 and V is TRBV29-1, with 12 bases identical to TRBD2. Germline V CDR1 and CDR2: SQVTM, ANQGSEA. J was trimmed by 3 bases and V by 5 bases; bases with no gene match: 4. The CDR3 loop spans 14 amino acids. The CDR3 protein is CSVPRTSGEETQYF. As DNA, the CDR3 is TGCAGCGTTCCTAGGACTAGCGGGGAAGAGACCCAGTACTTC.

This clone was seen a few times. The J gene is TRBJ2-5, the V gene TRBV19, with TRBD1 matching 10 bases. Germline loops: CDR1 LNHDA, CDR2 SQIVND (reference sequence). Trimming at V came to 5 bases and at J to 5 bases, leaving 11 bases not matched to a gene. This CDR3 is built from 16 residues. The DNA of the CDR3 is TGTGCCAGTAGTCGAGGGGACAGGGGCTCTCGGGAGACCCAGTACTTC. It specifies CASSRGDRGSRETQYF.

This chain connects TRBV28 to TRBJ1-2; 7 bases are shared with TRBD1. The CDR3 covers 16 residues. Trimming at V came to 0 bases and at J to 7 bases, leaving 11 bases not matched to a gene. CDR1 and CDR2 (germline): MDHEN, SYDVKM. The CDR3 bases are TGTGCCAGCAGTTTATGGCACCAGGGACAGTCACCTGGCTACACCTTC. Its translation is CASSLWHQGQSPGYTF.

This rearrangement joins TRBV5-1 to TRBJ1-2; 11 bases align to TRBD1. The germline V gene encodes CDR1 SGHRS and CDR2 YFSETQ. The CDR3 runs to 14 residues. With V trimmed by 4 bases and J by 8 bases, 7 bases remained unmatched. The DNA of the CDR3 is TGCGCCAGCAGCGGAGGACAGGGGGCAATCGGCTACACCTTC. Its protein product is CASSGGQGAIGYTF.

This chain uses TRBV19 with TRBJ1-5, with D tentatively TRBD1 (5 bases). The germline V gene encodes CDR1 LNHDA and CDR2 SQIVND (reference sequence). V was pared by 6 bases and J by 3 bases, with 12 bases between. The CDR3 consists of 14 residues. The CDR3 coding sequence is TGTGCCAGTAGAATCAGGGATCTCAATCAGCCCCAGCATTTT. This sequence encodes CASRIRDLNQPQHF. Combining the CDR3 with reference TRBV19 and TRBJ1-5 gives the whole variable domain DGGITQSPKYLFRKEGQNVTLSCEQNLNHDAMYWYRQDPGQGLRLIYYSQIVNDFQKGDIAEGYSVSREKKESFPLTVTSAQKNPTAFYLCASRIRDLNQPQHFGDGTRLSIL.

The chain recombines TRBV6-2 or TRBV6-3 with TRBJ2-7, with 9 nucleotides matching TRBD2. V shed 6 bases, J shed 1 base, and the junction held 7 bases outside the gene matches. Germline CDR1 MNHEY, CDR2 SVGEGT. The CDR3 extends over 15 amino acids. This CDR3 reads CASSGATSGSYEQYF. CDR3 sequence (DNA): TGTGCCAGCAGCGGGGCGACTAGCGGATCCTACGAGCAGTACTTC.

The chain uses TRBV2 and TRBJ1-1; D possibly corresponds to TRBD1 (5 bases). This CDR3 has 14 amino acids. V was cut by 5 bases and J by 3 bases, with 13 bases left in between. CDR1 is SNHLY and CDR2 is FYNNEI in the germline V gene. In DNA form, the CDR3 reads TGTGCCAGCAGTAACACAAGGGGCGACACTGAAGCTTTCTTT. It translates to CASSNTRGDTEAFF.

The chain links TRBV6-2 or TRBV6-3 to TRBJ1-5; D possibly corresponds to TRBD1 (6 bases). Germline assignment: CDR1 MNHEY and CDR2 SVGEGT. This CDR3 comprises 15 residues. The V end was cut by 0 bases, the J end by 3 bases, with 9 bases between. The CDR3, as DNA: TGTGCCAGCAGTTACTCAGGGGGATACAATCAGCCCCAGCATTTT. This codes for CASSYSGGYNQPQHF.

The chain combines TRBV18 with TRBJ1-1; D unresolved. The CDR3 length is 16 residues. Trimming stripped 6 bases from V and 8 bases from J, with 25 bases between. Germline assignment: CDR1 KGHSH and CDR2 LQKENI. The CDR3 reads CASSPTQINTAGEAFF. Written as DNA, the CDR3 is TGTGCCAGCTCGCCGACGCAGATCAACACTGCGGGAGAAGCTTTCTTT.

The rearrangement uses TRBV30 and TRBJ2-5, with D unclear. The CDR3 extends over 13 amino acids. CDR1 is GTSNPN and CDR2 is SVGIG in the germline V gene (reference sequence). V was trimmed by 0 bases and J by 2 bases, leaving 7 bases between them. This CDR3 reads CAWSVAGQETQYF. In nucleotides, the CDR3 is TGTGCCTGGAGTGTAGCAGGACAAGAGACCCAGTACTTC.

This sequence joins TRBV4-3 and TRBJ1-2, with D perhaps matching TRBD1 (5 bases). This CDR3 spans 16 amino acids. Between the trimmed V and J ends, which lost 0 bases and 5 bases, there was a span of 16 bases. The germline V gene has CDR1 LGHNA and CDR2 YSLEER. The CDR3 nucleotides are TGCGCCAGCAGCCAAGAGAGCATGGGGGGTCGGTATGGCTACACCTTC. Translated, it gives CASSQESMGGRYGYTF.

The V and J genes are TRBV3-1 (or the pseudogene TRBV3-2) and TRBJ1-1, with D tentatively TRBD1 (5 bases). The CDR3 runs to 15 residues. The V gene lost 4 bases and the J gene lost 4 bases, with 16 bases spanning the gap. The V gene's germline CDR1 is LGHDT and CDR2 YNNKEL (reference sequence). Written as DNA, the CDR3 is TGTGCCAGCAGCCGATGGGACTTCCAGGGCACTGAAGCTTTCTTT. Residues: CASSRWDFQGTEAFF.

This clone was counted only a few times. The chain is built from TRBV28 and TRBJ1-5; tentatively, D is TRBD1 (6 bases). The CDR3 loop spans 14 amino acids. Germline CDR1 MDHEN, CDR2 SYDVKM. The V end was cut by 10 bases, the J end by 6 bases, with 19 bases between. The CDR3, as DNA: TGTGCCACCCACCGGGGGGCGCTGGGTCAGCCCCAGCATTTT. It is translated as CATHRGALGQPQHF.

The chain has TRBV6-5 and TRBJ2-7, with 8 bases matching TRBD1. The germline gives CDR1 MNHEY, CDR2 SVGAGI. After removal of 6 bases from V and 3 bases from J, the junction contained 10 bases not matched to a gene. The CDR3 spans 15 residues. The CDR3 loop reads CASSRSDRGVYEQYF. The CDR3 nucleotides read TGTGCCAGCAGCAGGTCAGACAGGGGTGTCTACGAGCAGTACTTC.

The V gene is TRBV18, the J gene TRBJ2-2; weak D call: TRBD2 (5 bases). The germline V and J ends were trimmed by 1 base and 7 bases, with 19 bases remaining between them. Germline V lookup: CDR1 KGHSH, CDR2 LQKENI. This CDR3 region has 17 residues. The DNA for the CDR3 is TGTGCCAGCTCACCACGGATTCCCGGAGGAGGAGGCGGGGAGCTGTTTTTT. Its protein is CASSPRIPGGGGGELFF.

The table lists this clone with a few counts. The CDR3 nucleotides read TGCAGTGCTAGTAACCGGGGGGGGAGCAGGTCCTACGAGCAGTACTTC. Translation: CSASNRGGSRSYEQYF. This chain uses TRBV20-1 with TRBJ2-7; TRBD2 matches 8 bases. V lost 3 bases to trimming and J lost 1 base; unmatched junction nucleotides: 11. Germline V gene lookup returns CDR1 DFQATT and CDR2 SNEGSKA (reference sequence). The CDR3 runs 16 residues.

J is TRBJ2-7 and V is TRBV27; TRBD1 agrees at 7 bases. The ends lost 2 bases at V and 1 base at J; junction bases unmatched: 5. The CDR3 loop spans 15 amino acids. Per the germline V gene, CDR1 is MNHEY and CDR2 is SMNVEV (reference sequence). This chain's CDR3 is CASSLSGTASYEQYF. The CDR3 bases are TGTGCCAGCAGTTTAAGTGGGACAGCTTCCTACGAGCAGTACTTC.

The chain links TRBV5-1 to TRBJ1-1; D gene unclear. V lost 0 bases to trimming and J lost 3 bases, with 9 bases between them. Germline CDR1 is SGHRS and CDR2 is YFSETQ. The CDR3 contains 14 residues. CDR3 residues: CASSLVLSDTEAFF. In DNA, the CDR3 is TGCGCCAGCAGCTTGGTCCTGAGTGACACTGAAGCTTTCTTT.

The chain couples TRBV25-1 to TRBJ1-1, with no clear D. From germline, CDR1 is MGHDK and CDR2 SYGVNS. The CDR3 runs 15 residues. V was pared by 5 bases and J by 2 bases, with 15 bases between. CDR3 sequence reads: CASSRVNPGNTEAFF. DNA for the CDR3: TGTGCCAGCAGTCGGGTTAATCCGGGTAACACTGAAGCTTTCTTT.

The chain carries TRBV19 and TRBJ2-3; 16 bases map to TRBD2. This CDR3 has 19 amino acids. With V trimmed by 4 bases and J by 4 bases, 11 bases remained unmatched. Germline assignment: CDR1 LNHDA and CDR2 SQIVND (reference sequence). The CDR3 is CASSTGTSGRAGLSDTQYF. In nucleotides, the CDR3 is TGTGCCAGTAGTACCGGGACTAGCGGGAGGGCCGGGTTGTCAGATACGCAGTATTTT.

The chain joins TRBV7-2 to TRBJ1-5; 7 bases align to TRBD1. The germline V gene has CDR1 SGHTA and CDR2 FQGNSA. V lost 4 bases and J lost 6; bases outside the gene matches: 9. CDR3 length: 15 amino acids. DNA of the CDR3: TGTGCCAGCAGCTCCACAACAGGGGCTACTCAGCCCCAGCATTTT. Translated, it gives CASSSTTGATQPQHF.

The chain has TRBV5-6 and TRBJ1-5; 7 bases are a match to TRBD1. The CDR3 runs 17 residues. V was clipped by 0 bases and J by 4 bases; unmatched bases: 10. The germline CDR1 and CDR2 sequences are SGHDT and YYEEEE. The CDR3, as DNA: TGTGCCAGCAGCTTGGGGACCGGGACAGTCGTGAATCAGCCCCAGCATTTT. Translated: CASSLGTGTVVNQPQHF.

The V and J genes are TRBV7-3 and TRBJ2-2; D remains unclear. Trimming took 5 bases from V and 1 from J, leaving 5 bases between them. CDR3 size: 13 residues. From germline, CDR1 is SGHTA and CDR2 FQGTGA. CDR3 residues: CASSPQNTGELFF. The CDR3 coding sequence is TGTGCCAGCAGCCCCCAGAACACCGGGGAGCTGTTTTTT.

This rearrangement joins TRBV14 to TRBJ1-2; TRBD1 is a possible D gene (5 bases). The germline CDR1 and CDR2 sequences are SGHDN and FVKESK. Trimming cost V 0 bases and J 8 bases, with 10 bases left between them. The CDR3 spans 13 residues. Here the CDR3 DNA reads TGTGCCAGCAGCCAAGATAGGGGCGACGGCTACACCTTC. This sequence encodes CASSQDRGDGYTF.